These 5 T cell receptor beta chains originate from one sample sequenced in a study of cytomegalovirus exposure and HLA in healthy donors. Amplification used 60 Vbeta primers and 13 Jbeta primers. Using immunoSEQ multiplex PCR, the repertoire was profiled, and TCRdb retains in-frame clones only, with some absent. The table lists a few hundred thousand clones, over 90% of them singletons. The material sequenced was PBMCs. These receptors came from a girl aged 2 to 9 in good health and CMV-seronegative.

As DNA, the CDR3 is TGCAGCGGAGGACAGGGGGCCTCCTACGAGCAGTACTTC. It is translated as CSGGQGASYEQYF. The rearrangement uses TRBV29-1 and TRBJ2-7, with TRBD1 matching 11 bases. Trimming removed 7 bases from V and 0 bases from J; junction bases left unmatched: 2. The CDR3 runs to 13 residues. Germline lookup yields CDR1 SQVTM and CDR2 ANQGSEA.

Only one count was recorded for this clone. The rearrangement joins TRBV27 to TRBJ2-7; 13 bases line up with TRBD2. The trim removed 5 bases at V and 4 bases at J, leaving 17 bases unmatched. The V gene's germline CDR1 is MNHEY and CDR2 SMNVEV (reference sequence). This CDR3 comprises 19 residues. The CDR3 region has the DNA TGTGCCAGCAGTCATACTAGCGGGAGGGCCAGAGGATATTCATACGAGCAGTACTTC. Translated: CASSHTSGRARGYSYEQYF.

This rearrangement joins TRBV18 to TRBJ2-1; TRBD2 aligns across 12 bases. J gave up 4 bases and V 4 bases, and 11 bases lay outside the gene matches. This CDR3 has 18 amino acids. CDR1 is KGHSH and CDR2 is LQKENI in the germline V gene. The CDR3 here is CASSLTLKGLAGYNEQFF. The CDR3 nucleotides read TGTGCCAGCTCACTAACTCTCAAAGGACTAGCGGGATACAATGAGCAGTTCTTC.

This clone has only a few counts. The chain carries TRBV2 and TRBJ2-7; 10 bases agree with TRBD1. Per the germline V gene, CDR1 is SNHLY and CDR2 is FYNNEI. V shed 3 bases and J 6 bases; nucleotides not matched to a gene: 2. This CDR3 spans 13 amino acids. The CDR3 bases are TGTGCCAGCAGTGATAGGACAGGGGGCGAGCAGTACTTC. Translating it yields CASSDRTGGEQYF.

V is TRBV6-6 and J is TRBJ1-5; D not certain. V was trimmed by 2 bases and J by 5 bases, leaving 13 bases between them. The germline V gene has CDR1 MNHNY and CDR2 SVGAGI (reference sequence). The CDR3 sequence is 15 residues long. The CDR3 loop is CASSYERWYHQPQHF. Here the CDR3 DNA reads TGTGCCAGCAGTTACGAGCGGTGGTATCATCAGCCCCAGCATTTT.